The 25 T cell receptor gamma chains given below trace back to one sample, sequenced in a study of Vδ1+ human thymocytes. Study-wide results and caveats: Thymic TRG and TRD repertoires appeared highly polyclonal, with Gaussian CDR3 length distributions.

These receptors have no identified antigens. RNA was extracted from the cells and then reverse transcribed. CDR3 amplicons came from multiplex PCR with pooled V-gene forward and constant-region reverse primers. TCRdb reapplied CATT to the multiplex PCR reads. Among approximately 25,000 gamma-chain clones listed, roughly 20% were seen once. Material for sequencing was Vdelta1+ gamma-delta thymocytes from the thymus. Subset noted: FACS-sorted CD3+ TCRalphabeta- TCRVdelta1+ TCRVdelta2- thymocytes. Receptor source: a boy under two years old who had congenital heart surgery.

The count of this clone is one. J is TRGJ1 or TRGJ2 and V is TRGV2. J gave up 2 bases and V 5 bases, and 12 bases lay outside the gene matches. Germline V gives CDR1 EGSNGY, CDR2 YDSYNSKV. The CDR3 covers 15 residues. The CDR3 DNA follows: TGTGCCACCTGGGCTGAACCCCGGGATTATTATAAGAAACTCTTT. It specifies CATWAEPRDYYKKLF.

The chain has TRGV4 and TRGJ1 or TRGJ2. Trimming at V came to 0 bases and at J to 3 bases, leaving 8 bases not matched to a gene. The CDR3 is made up of 15 amino acids. Germline-derived CDR1 and CDR2 are EGSTGY and YDSYTSSV. CDR3 sequence (DNA): TGTGCCACCTGGGATGGGCAGGGGGCTTATTATAAGAAACTCTTT. The encoded protein is CATWDGQGAYYKKLF.

In this sample, this clone turned up a few times. The chain employs TRGV3 and TRGJ1 or TRGJ2. The CDR3 consists of 10 residues. The V and J ends lost 2 bases and 11 bases, in that order; junction bases with no gene match: 3. CDR1 VTNTFY and CDR2 YDVSTARD come from the germline V gene (reference sequence). The DNA of the CDR3 is TGTGCCACCTGGGACACGGAGAAACTCTTT. Translation: CATWDTEKLF.

The chain recombines TRGV4 with TRGJ1 or TRGJ2. Germline CDR1 is EGSTGY and CDR2 is YDSYTSSV. Losses at the gene ends were 0 bases for V and 2 bases for J; bases not matched to a gene: 7. The CDR3 is 15 amino acids. The DNA for the CDR3 is TGTGCCACCTGGGATGGGCGTTTTTATTATTATAAGAAACTCTTT. It is translated as CATWDGRFYYYKKLF.

The sample holds a few counts of this clone. The gene calls are TRGV5 and TRGJ1 or TRGJ2. Germline-derived CDR1 and CDR2 are VINAFY and YDVSNSKD. The length of the CDR3 is 16 residues. With V trimmed by 0 bases and J by 0 bases, 8 bases remained unmatched. CDR3 loop: CATWDRRPTNYYKKLF. The CDR3 DNA is TGTGCCACCTGGGACAGGCGTCCCACGAATTATTATAAGAAACTCTTT.

The rearrangement links TRGV5 to TRGJ1 or TRGJ2. Germline CDR1 is VINAFY and CDR2 is YDVSNSKD. V lost 3 bases to trimming and J lost 7 bases; unmatched junction nucleotides: 6. The CDR3 totals 12 residues. The CDR3 loop is CATWDVRYKKLF. DNA for the CDR3: TGTGCCACCTGGGACGTCCGCTATAAGAAACTCTTT.

The gene calls are TRGV3 and TRGJ1 or TRGJ2. In germline, CDR1 is VTNTFY, CDR2 YDVSTARD (reference sequence). V was pared by 0 bases and J by 3 bases, with 8 bases of the junction left unmatched. The CDR3 is made up of 15 amino acids. The CDR3 DNA reads as TGTGCCACCTGGGACAGGCCTCGAGTTTATTATAAGAAACTCTTT. Translating it yields CATWDRPRVYYKKLF.

This clone was seen a handful of times. J is TRGJ1 or TRGJ2 and V is TRGV5. V dropped 0 bases and J dropped 3; count of bases not matched to a gene: 14. Germline V gene data show CDR1 as VINAFY and CDR2 as YDVSNSKD. The CDR3 consists of 17 residues. The CDR3 DNA is TGTGCCACCTGGGACAGGCTTAGAAGGGGCACTTATTATAAGAAACTCTTT. Its protein is CATWDRLRRGTYYKKLF.

The chain joins TRGV5 to TRGJ1 or TRGJ2. The CDR3 consists of 16 residues. The germline V gene has CDR1 VINAFY and CDR2 YDVSNSKD. V lost 0 bases, J lost 4 bases, and 12 bases stayed unmatched. This chain's CDR3 is CATWDRLSPRYYKKLF. CDR3 sequence (DNA): TGTGCCACCTGGGACAGGCTGAGCCCACGCTATTATAAGAAACTCTTT.

In this sample, this clone is medium-sized. The chain is built from TRGV4 and TRGJ1 or TRGJ2. Germline V gives CDR1 EGSTGY, CDR2 YDSYTSSV. The J segment lost 4 bases and the V segment lost 0 bases, leaving 3 bases of the junction unmatched. The CDR3 covers 13 residues. This CDR3 is CATWDGMYYKKLF. The CDR3 nucleotides read TGTGCCACCTGGGATGGGATGTATTATAAGAAACTCTTT.

As regards this clone: This sample also contains other DNA sequences that code for the same CDR3. V and J are TRGV4 and TRGJ1 or TRGJ2. The CDR3 has 13 amino acids. Trimming removed 0 bases from V and 7 bases from J; junction bases left unmatched: 6. Per the germline V gene, CDR1 is EGSTGY and CDR2 is YDSYTSSV. This CDR3 reads CATWDGPGYKKLF. CDR3 DNA: TGTGCCACCTGGGATGGGCCCGGCTATAAGAAACTCTTT.

A note on this clone: One junction end does not reproduce the germline sequence, and a read error may be involved. The chain is built from TRGV9 and TRGJP. CDR1 GITISATS and CDR2 ISYDGTV come from the germline V gene (reference sequence). This CDR3 comprises 16 residues. The CDR3 here is CALWEVVELGKKVKVF. DNA for the CDR3: TGTGCCTTGTGGGAGGTCGTAGAGTTGGGCAAAAAAGTCAAGGTATTT.

This chain links TRGV5 with TRGJ1 or TRGJ2. Germline CDR1 and CDR2: VINAFY and YDVSNSKD. This CDR3 region has 14 residues. The junction had 14 bases not matched to a gene; V was cut back by 3 bases and J by 9 bases. The CDR3 nucleotides are TGTGCCACCTGGGACCAAAGACAACGTATTAAGAAACTCTTT. Translated, it gives CATWDQRQRIKKLF.

Notes on this clone: This specimen includes other DNA sequences encoding the same CDR3. The J gene is TRGJP2, the V gene TRGV2. This CDR3 comprises 14 residues. From germline, CDR1 is EGSNGY and CDR2 YDSYNSKV. J was trimmed by 6 bases and V by 0 bases; bases with no gene match: 4. CDR3 amino acids: CATWDGPCDWIKTF. Here the CDR3 DNA reads TGTGCCACCTGGGACGGGCCGTGTGATTGGATCAAGACGTTT.

V and J are TRGV9 and TRGJ1 or TRGJ2. This CDR3 spans 16 amino acids. Germline V gene lookup returns CDR1 GITISATS and CDR2 ISYDGTV (reference sequence). V lost 1 base and J lost 0; bases outside the gene matches: 9. The CDR3 loop is CALWEVFGLNYYKKLF. Written as DNA, the CDR3 is TGTGCCTTGTGGGAGGTCTTCGGCTTGAATTATTATAAGAAACTCTTT.

Concerning this clone itself: A much more abundant neighbour one base away suggests this may be a read error. The same CDR3 is also encoded by other DNA sequences in this sample. The rearrangement uses TRGV9 and TRGJ1 or TRGJ2. CDR3 length: 12 residues. The germline V gene has CDR1 GITISATS and CDR2 ISYDGTV (reference sequence). V shed 5 bases, J shed 1 base, and the junction held 2 bases outside the gene matches. The CDR3, as DNA: TGTGCCTTGTGGGCAAATTATTATAAGAAACTCTTT. Protein sequence: CALWANYYKKLF.

This clone was counted between two and nine times. The chain links TRGV3 to TRGJ1 or TRGJ2. Trimming took 3 bases from V and 5 from J; bases not matched to a gene: 7. From germline, CDR1 is VTNTFY and CDR2 YDVSTARD (reference sequence). The CDR3 totals 13 residues. CDR3 in DNA: TGTGCCACCTGGGACGGTTTCGATTATAAGAAACTCTTT. This gives the protein CATWDGFDYKKLF.

There are a few counts of this clone. Other DNA sequences in this specimen translate into the identical CDR3. This chain connects TRGV9 to TRGJ1 or TRGJ2. CDR3 length: 12 amino acids. Trimming cost V 5 bases and J 4 bases; bases outside gene matches: 5. Germline V gene lookup returns CDR1 GITISATS and CDR2 ISYDGTV (reference sequence). This CDR3 is CALWGRYYKKLF. The CDR3 bases are TGTGCCTTGTGGGGAAGGTATTATAAGAAACTCTTT.

The chain links TRGV2 to TRGJ1 or TRGJ2. CDR3 length: 13 residues. CDR1 and CDR2 (germline): EGSNGY, YDSYNSKV. J gave up 11 bases and V 0 bases, and 10 bases lay outside the gene matches. CDR3 amino acids: CATWDGTSLEKLF. For the CDR3, the DNA is TGTGCCACCTGGGACGGGACTAGTTTGGAGAAACTCTTT.

This clone was counted between two and nine times. The chain couples TRGV9 to TRGJ1 or TRGJ2. CDR3 size: 13 residues. Germline loops: CDR1 GITISATS, CDR2 ISYDGTV (reference sequence). V lost 1 base and J lost 6; bases outside the gene matches: 6. The chain's CDR3 is CALWEVRFYKKLF. The CDR3, as DNA: TGTGCCTTGTGGGAGGTTCGTTTTTATAAGAAACTCTTT.

The chain combines TRGV8 with TRGJ1 or TRGJ2. The junction had 10 bases not matched to a gene; V was cut back by 2 bases and J by 3 bases. CDR3 size: 15 residues. Per germline, CDR1 VENAVY and CDR2 YDSYNSRV. The CDR3 sequence is CATWDIEGRYYKKLF. Written as DNA, the CDR3 is TGTGCCACCTGGGATATAGAAGGGCGTTATTATAAGAAACTCTTT.

Notes on this clone: This sample also contains other DNA sequences that code for the same CDR3. This chain links TRGV3 with TRGJ1 or TRGJ2. J was trimmed by 3 bases and V by 0 bases; bases with no gene match: 5. Looked up from germline, CDR1 is VTNTFY and CDR2 is YDVSTARD (reference sequence). CDR3 length: 14 residues. The CDR3: CATWDRPSYYKKLF. As DNA, the CDR3 is TGTGCCACCTGGGACAGGCCGTCTTATTATAAGAAACTCTTT.

The chain combines TRGV4 with TRGJ1 or TRGJ2. The V segment lost 0 bases and the J segment 6 bases; nucleotides outside the gene matches: 8. The germline gives CDR1 EGSTGY, CDR2 YDSYTSSV. This CDR3 has 14 amino acids. CDR3 nucleotide sequence: TGTGCCACCTGGGATGGGCCGTGTTGTTATAAGAAACTCTTT. It translates to CATWDGPCCYKKLF.

The chain carries TRGV8 and TRGJP2. The CDR3 runs to 17 residues. Per the germline V gene, CDR1 is VENAVY and CDR2 is YDSYNSRV. V lost 0 bases and J lost 2; bases outside the gene matches: 9. The CDR3 DNA is TGTGCCACCTGGGATAGGCCTACGAGGAGTAGTGATTGGATCAAGACGTTT. Encoded protein: CATWDRPTRSSDWIKTF.

The J gene is TRGJ1 or TRGJ2, the V gene TRGV5. V was pared by 4 bases and J by 7 bases, with 4 bases of the junction left unmatched. Germline V CDR1 and CDR2: VINAFY, YDVSNSKD. The length of the CDR3 is 11 residues. The CDR3, as DNA: TGTGCCACCTGGGAAGTGTATAAGAAACTCTTT. Translation: CATWEVYKKLF.